The entry below describes one T cell receptor beta chain. No antigen is known for it. The data were taken from a study of shared clonotypes between healthy human individuals. Looked up from germline, CDR1 is WNHNN and CDR2 is SYGVQD (reference sequence). The CDR3 covers 14 residues. Trimming took 6 bases from V and 1 from J; bases not matched to a gene: 5. An approximately 200 ng quantity of DNA, about 30,000 T cell genomes, went into the sorted-subset replicate PCRs. Clones were sequenced by immunoSEQ multiplex PCR, and TCRdb holds only the in-frame ones, with some missing. The sample lists around 1.9 million clones, under 95% occurring once. Naive CD8 cells lacked CD45RO, underwent positive selection for CCR7 and left out terminally differentiated effector memory CD45RA+ cells. Study-wide findings and caveats: Large depth notwithstanding, sorted-subset sequencing proved incomplete by rarefaction. Sequencing depth was a factor that was expected to affect clonotype sharing among donors. Clonotypes that were shared across four donors made up about 4.5% of naive CD4 clonotypes.

The sample comprised naive CD8+ T cells from PBMCs. The genes are TRBV10-1 and TRBJ1-1; 7 bases are shared with TRBD1. The TCR sequence derives from a man aged 18-30 years in good health. Some clones in this sample may be carry-over from other donors' samples. The CDR3 DNA sequence: TGCGCCAGCAGAACAGGGGTGGGGAACACTGAAGCTTTCTTT. Translating it yields CASRTGVGNTEAFF.